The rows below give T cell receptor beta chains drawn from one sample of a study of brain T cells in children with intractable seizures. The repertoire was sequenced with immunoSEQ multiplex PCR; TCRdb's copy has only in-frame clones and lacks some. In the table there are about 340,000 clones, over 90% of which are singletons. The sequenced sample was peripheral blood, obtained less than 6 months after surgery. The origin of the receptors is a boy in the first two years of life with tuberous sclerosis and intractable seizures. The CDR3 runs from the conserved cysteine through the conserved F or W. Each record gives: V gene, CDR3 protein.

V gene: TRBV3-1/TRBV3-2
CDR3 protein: CASSPSGGRQETQYF

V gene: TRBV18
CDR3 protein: CASSPVPQGARTEAFF

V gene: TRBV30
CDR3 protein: CAWSVLLESGGADEQFF

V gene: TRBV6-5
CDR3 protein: CASRTPARPSYEQYF

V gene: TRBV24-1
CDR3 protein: CATSDAGGAVTGELFF

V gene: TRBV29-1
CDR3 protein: CSVEYRVSTDTQYF

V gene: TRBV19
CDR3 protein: CASSRQGRISNQPQHF

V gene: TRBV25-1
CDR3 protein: CASSEDFTDTQYF

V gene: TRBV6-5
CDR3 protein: CASSLTSGITDTQYF

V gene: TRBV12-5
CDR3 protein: CASGPDPSPGELFF

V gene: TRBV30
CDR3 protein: CAWSNIYGYTF

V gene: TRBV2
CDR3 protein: CASSERTGGLIRYEQYF

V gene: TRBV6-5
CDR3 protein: CASNRLSNTEAFF

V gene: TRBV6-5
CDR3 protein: CASSPPGQGTWEQYF

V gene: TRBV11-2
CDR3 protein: CASSDPFFFHYEQYF

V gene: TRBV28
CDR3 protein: CATGESEKLFF

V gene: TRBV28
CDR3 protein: CASSFRDGNYEQYF

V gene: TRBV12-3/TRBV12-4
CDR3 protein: CASSFLAKETQYF

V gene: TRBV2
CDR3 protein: CASSEWGFQYF

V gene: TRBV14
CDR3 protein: CASSQVVALTDTQYF

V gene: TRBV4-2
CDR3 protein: CASSQVGGSGNTIYF

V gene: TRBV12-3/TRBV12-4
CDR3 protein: CASTPSGANVLTF

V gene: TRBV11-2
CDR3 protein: CASSFRGSFKEKLFF

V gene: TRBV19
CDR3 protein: CASSIAGGLFNEQFF

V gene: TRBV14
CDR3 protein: CASSLGTSGANEQFF

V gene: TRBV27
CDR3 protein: CASSLSGQGGSPLHF

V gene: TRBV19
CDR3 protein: CASSFLLGTDTQYF

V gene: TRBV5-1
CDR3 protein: CASQTGAGRTGELFF

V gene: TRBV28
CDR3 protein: CASNPSGNEQFF

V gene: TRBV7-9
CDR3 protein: CASSPPAGPYEQYF

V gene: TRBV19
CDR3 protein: CATAQLNTEAFF

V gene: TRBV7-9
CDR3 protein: CASSLETENYGYTF

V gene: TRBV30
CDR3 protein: CAWSRGLPSYNEQFF

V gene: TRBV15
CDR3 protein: CATSRDGRWEAGEQYF

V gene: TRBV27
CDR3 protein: CASSLVVNGGGEQYF

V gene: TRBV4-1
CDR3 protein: CASSQDSGQGATQPQHF

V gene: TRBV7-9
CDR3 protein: CASSLGGGFPYEQYF

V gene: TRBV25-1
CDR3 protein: CASTSGLDYNEQFF

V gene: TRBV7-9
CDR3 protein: CASSLSGRAIEQYF

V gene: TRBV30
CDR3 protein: CAWSVLSKETQYF

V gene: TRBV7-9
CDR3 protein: CASSPKALADTDTQYF

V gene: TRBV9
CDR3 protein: CASSVAESNEAFF

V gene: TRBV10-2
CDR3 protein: CASRGTSGPYEQYF

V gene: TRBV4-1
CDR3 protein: CASSQDRQAGQPQHF

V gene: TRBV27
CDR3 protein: CASSLGGTYNEQFF

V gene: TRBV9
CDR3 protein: CASSVSSGGEPVGTDTQYF

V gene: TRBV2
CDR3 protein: CASKVRTWNSYEQYF

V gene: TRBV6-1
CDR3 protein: CASSEASGLNYEQYF

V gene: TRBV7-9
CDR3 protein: CASSLGSVGSRNTDTQYF

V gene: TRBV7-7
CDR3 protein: CASSLDTGVDLQPQHF

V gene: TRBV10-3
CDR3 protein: CAISDSDRERSGYTF